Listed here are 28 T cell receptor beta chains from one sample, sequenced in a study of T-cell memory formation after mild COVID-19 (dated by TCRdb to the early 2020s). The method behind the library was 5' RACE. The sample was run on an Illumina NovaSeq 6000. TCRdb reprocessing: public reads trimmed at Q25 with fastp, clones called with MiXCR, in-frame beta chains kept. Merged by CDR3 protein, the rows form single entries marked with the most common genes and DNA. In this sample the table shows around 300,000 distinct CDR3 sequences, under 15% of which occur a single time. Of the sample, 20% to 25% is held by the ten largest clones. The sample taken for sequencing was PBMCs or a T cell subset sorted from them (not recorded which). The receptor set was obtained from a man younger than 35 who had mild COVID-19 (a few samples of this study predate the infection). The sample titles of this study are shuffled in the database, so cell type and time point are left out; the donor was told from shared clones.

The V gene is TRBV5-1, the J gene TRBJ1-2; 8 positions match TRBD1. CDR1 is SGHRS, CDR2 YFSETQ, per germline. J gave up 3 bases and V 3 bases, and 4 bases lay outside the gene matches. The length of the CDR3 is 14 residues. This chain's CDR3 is CASSSGQAHYGYTF. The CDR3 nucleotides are TGCGCCAGCAGCTCGGGACAGGCGCACTATGGCTACACCTTC. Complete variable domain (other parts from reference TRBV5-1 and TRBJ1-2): KAGVTQTPRYLIKTRGQQVTLSCSPISGHRSVSWYQQTPGQGLQFLFEYFSETQRNKGNFPGRFSGRQFSNSRSEMNVSTLELGDSALYLCASSSGQAHYGYTFGSGTRLTVV.

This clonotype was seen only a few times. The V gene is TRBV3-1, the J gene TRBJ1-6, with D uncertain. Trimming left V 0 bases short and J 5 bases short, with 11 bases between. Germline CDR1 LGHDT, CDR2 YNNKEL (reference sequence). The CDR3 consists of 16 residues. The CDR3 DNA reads TGTGCCAGCAGCCAAGAGTCACCTGCACATAATTCACCCCTCCACTTT. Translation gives CASSQESPAHNSPLHF.

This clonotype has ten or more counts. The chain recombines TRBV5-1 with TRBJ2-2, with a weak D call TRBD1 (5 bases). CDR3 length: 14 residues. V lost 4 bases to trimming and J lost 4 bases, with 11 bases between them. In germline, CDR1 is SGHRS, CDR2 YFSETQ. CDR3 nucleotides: TGCGCCAGCAGCCTCGACAGCCTCACCGGGGAGCTGTTTTTT. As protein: CASSLDSLTGELFF.

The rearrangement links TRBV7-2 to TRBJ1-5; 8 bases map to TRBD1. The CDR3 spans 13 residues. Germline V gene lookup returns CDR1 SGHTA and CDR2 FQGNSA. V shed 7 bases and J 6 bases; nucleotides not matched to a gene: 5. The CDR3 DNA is TGTGCCAGCACACAGGGGGGGCGTCAGCCCCAGCATTTT. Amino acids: CASTQGGRQPQHF.

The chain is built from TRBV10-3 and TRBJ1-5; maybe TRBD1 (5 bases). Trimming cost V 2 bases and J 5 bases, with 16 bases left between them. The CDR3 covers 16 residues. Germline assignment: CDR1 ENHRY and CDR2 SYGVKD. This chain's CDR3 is CAISEGRGSGDQPQHF. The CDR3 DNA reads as TGTGCCATCAGTGAGGGGCGAGGGTCGGGGGATCAGCCCCAGCATTTT.

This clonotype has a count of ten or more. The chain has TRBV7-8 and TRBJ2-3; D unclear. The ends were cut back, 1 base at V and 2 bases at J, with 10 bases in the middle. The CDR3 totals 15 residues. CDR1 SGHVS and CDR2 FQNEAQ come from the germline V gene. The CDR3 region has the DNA TGTGCCAGCAGCTTAGGCGTGGGTTCCACAGATACGCAGTATTTT. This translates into CASSLGVGSTDTQYF.

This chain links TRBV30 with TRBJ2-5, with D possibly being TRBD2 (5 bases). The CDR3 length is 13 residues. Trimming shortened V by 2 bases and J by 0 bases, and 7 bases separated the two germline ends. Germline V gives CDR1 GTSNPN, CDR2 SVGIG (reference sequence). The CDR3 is CAWSRGNQETQYF. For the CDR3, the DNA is TGTGCCTGGAGTCGAGGGAACCAAGAGACCCAGTACTTC.

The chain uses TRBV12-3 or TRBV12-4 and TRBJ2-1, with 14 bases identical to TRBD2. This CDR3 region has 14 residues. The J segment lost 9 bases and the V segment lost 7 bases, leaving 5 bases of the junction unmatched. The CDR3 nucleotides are TGTGCCAGCACCCGGACTAGCGGGGGGAGTGAGCAGTTCTTC. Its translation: CASTRTSGGSEQFF.

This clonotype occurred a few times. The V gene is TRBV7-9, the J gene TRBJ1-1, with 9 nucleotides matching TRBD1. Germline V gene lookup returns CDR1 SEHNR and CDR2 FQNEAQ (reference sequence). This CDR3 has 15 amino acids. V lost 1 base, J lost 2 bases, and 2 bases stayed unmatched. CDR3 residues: CASSLGGQGNTEAFF. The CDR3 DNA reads TGTGCCAGCAGCTTAGGGGGACAGGGCAACACTGAAGCTTTCTTT. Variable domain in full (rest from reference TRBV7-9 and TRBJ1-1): DTGVSQNPRHKITKRGQNVTFRCDPISEHNRLYWYRQTLGQGPEFLTYFQNEAQLEKSRLLSDRFSAERPKGSFSTLEIQRTEQGDSAMYLCASSLGGQGNTEAFFGQGTRLTVV.

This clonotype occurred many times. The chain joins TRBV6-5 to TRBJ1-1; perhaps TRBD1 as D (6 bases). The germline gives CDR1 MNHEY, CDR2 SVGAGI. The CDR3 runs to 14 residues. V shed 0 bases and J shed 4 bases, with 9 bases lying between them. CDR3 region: CASSYSARGTEAFF. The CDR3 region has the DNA TGTGCCAGCAGTTACTCGGCCAGGGGCACTGAAGCTTTCTTT.

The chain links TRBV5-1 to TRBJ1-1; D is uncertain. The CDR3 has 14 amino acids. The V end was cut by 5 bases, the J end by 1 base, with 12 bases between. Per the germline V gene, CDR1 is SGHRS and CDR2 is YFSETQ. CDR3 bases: TGCGCCAGCAGACTAAACGACGGGAACACTGAAGCTTTCTTT. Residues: CASRLNDGNTEAFF.

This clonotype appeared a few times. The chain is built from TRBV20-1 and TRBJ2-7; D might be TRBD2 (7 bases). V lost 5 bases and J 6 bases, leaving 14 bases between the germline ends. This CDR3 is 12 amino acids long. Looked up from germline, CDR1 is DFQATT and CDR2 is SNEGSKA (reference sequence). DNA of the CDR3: TGCAGTGCTGGGGGGGGCCACCCCGAGCAGTACGTC. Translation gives CSAGGGHPEQYV.

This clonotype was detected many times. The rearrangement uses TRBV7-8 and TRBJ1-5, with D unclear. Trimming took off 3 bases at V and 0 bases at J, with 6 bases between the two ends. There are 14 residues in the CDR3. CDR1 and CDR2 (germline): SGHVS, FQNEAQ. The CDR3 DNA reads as TGTGCCAGCAGCTTGGTTTATAGCAATCAGCCCCAGCATTTT. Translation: CASSLVYSNQPQHF.

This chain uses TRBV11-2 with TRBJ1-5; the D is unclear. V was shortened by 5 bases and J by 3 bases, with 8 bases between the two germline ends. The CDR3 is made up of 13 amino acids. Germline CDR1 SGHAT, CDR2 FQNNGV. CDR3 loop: CASSLMANQPQHF. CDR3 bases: TGTGCCAGCAGCCTTATGGCCAATCAGCCCCAGCATTTT.

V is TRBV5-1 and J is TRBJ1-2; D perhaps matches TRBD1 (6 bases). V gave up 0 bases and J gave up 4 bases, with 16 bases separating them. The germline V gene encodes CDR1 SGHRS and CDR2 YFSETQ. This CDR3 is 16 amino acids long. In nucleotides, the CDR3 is TGCGCCAGCAGCTTGGCCACCGGCAGGGGAGGCTATGGCTACACCTTC. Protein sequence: CASSLATGRGGYGYTF.

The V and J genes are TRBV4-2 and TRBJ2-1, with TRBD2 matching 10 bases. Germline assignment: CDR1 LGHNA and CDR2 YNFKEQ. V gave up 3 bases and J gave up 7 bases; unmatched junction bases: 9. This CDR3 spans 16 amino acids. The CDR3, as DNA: TGTGCCAGCAGCCAGCCTCGAGCGGGGGGGGGAAATGAGCAGTTCTTC. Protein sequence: CASSQPRAGGGNEQFF.

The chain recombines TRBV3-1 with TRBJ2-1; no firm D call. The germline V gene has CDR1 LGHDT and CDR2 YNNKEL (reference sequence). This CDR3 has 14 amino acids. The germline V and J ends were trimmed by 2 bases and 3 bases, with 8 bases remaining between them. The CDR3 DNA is TGTGCCAGCAGCCAAAATCAGTACTACAATGAGCAGTTCTTC. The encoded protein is CASSQNQYYNEQFF.

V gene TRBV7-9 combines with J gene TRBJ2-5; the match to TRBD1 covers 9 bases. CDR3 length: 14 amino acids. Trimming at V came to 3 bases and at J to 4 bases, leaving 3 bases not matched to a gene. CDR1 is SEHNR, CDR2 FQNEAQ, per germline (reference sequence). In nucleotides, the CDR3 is TGTGCCAGCAGCTTCACAGGGGGCCGAGAGACCCAGTACTTC. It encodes CASSFTGGRETQYF.

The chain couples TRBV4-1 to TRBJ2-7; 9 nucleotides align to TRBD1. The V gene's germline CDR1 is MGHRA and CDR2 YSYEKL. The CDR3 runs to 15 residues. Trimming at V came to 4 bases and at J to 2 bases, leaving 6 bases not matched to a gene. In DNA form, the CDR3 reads TGCGCCAGCAGCCCAGAGAGGACAGGGGCCTACGAGCAGTACTTC. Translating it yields CASSPERTGAYEQYF.

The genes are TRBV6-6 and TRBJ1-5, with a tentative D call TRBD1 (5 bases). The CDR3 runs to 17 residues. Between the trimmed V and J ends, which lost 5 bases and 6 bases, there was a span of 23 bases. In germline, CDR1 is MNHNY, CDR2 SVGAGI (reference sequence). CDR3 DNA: TGTGCCAGCAGTCTCCATTTCTCGGGGGTGGGGCCTCAGCCCCAGCATTTT. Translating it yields CASSLHFSGVGPQPQHF.

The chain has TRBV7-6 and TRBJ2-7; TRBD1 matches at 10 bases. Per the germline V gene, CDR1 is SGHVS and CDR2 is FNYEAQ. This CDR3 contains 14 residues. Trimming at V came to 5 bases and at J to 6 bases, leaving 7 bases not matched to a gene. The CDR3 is CASSRGTGVGEQYF. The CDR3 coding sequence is TGTGCCAGCAGCCGCGGGACAGGGGTCGGCGAGCAGTACTTC.

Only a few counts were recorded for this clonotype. In DNA, the CDR3 is TGCAGCCCCGGACCCCCCCCCGGCGAGACCCAGTACTTC. Translating gives CSPGPPPGETQYF. The chain carries TRBV20-1 and TRBJ2-5, with D unresolved. This CDR3 has 13 amino acids. CDR1 is DFQATT, CDR2 SNEGSKA, per germline (reference sequence).

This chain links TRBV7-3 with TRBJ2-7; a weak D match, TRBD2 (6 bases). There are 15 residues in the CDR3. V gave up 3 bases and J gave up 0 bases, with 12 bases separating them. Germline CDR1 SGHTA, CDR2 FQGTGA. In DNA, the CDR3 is TGTGCCAGCAGCTTGACTAGTATAAACTCCTACGAGCAGTACTTC. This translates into CASSLTSINSYEQYF.

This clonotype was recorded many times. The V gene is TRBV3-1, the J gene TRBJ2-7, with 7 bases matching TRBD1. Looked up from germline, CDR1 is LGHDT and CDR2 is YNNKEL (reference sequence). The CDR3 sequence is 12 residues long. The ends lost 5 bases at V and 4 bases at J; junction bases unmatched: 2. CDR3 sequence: CASSLGQYEQYF. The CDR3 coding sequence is TGTGCCAGCAGCTTGGGACAGTACGAGCAGTACTTC.

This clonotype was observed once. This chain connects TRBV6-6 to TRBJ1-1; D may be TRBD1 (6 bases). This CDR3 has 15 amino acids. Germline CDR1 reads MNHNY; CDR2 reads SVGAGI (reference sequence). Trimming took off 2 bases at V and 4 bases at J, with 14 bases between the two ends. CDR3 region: CASSYLGTSGTEAFF. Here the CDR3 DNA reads TGTGCCAGCAGTTACCTAGGGACATCGGGCACTGAAGCTTTCTTT.

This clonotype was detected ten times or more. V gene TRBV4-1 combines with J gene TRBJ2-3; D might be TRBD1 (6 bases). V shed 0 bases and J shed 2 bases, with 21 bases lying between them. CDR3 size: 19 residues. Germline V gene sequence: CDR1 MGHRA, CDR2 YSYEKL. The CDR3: CASSQEAPQGQGPTDTQYF. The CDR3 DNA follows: TGCGCCAGCAGCCAAGAAGCCCCCCAGGGACAAGGACCCACAGATACGCAGTATTTT.

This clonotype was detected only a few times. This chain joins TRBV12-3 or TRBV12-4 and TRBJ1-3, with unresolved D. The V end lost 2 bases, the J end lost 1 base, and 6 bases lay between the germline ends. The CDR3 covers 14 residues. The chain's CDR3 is CASSLSSSGNTIYF. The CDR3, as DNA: TGTGCCAGCAGTTTAAGCAGTTCTGGAAACACCATATATTTT.

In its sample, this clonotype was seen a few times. In nucleotides, the CDR3 is TGTGCCAGCAGTTACGCCAGGAGTCGCTACGAGCAGTACGTC. Amino acids: CASSYARSRYEQYV. The J gene is TRBJ2-7, the V gene TRBV6-2 or TRBV6-3, with D hard to call. Trimming left V 2 bases short and J 3 bases short, with 11 bases between. This CDR3 comprises 14 residues. Looked up from germline, CDR1 is MNHEY and CDR2 is SVGEGT.